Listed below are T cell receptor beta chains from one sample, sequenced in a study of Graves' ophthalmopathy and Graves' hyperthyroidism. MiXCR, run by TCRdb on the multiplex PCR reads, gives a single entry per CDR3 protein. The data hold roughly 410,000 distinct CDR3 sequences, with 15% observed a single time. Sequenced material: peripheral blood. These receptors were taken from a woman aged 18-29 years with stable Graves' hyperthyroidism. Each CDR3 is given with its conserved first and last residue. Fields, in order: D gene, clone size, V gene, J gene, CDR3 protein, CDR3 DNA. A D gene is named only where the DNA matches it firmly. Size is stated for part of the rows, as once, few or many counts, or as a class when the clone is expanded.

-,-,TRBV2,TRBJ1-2,CASSAGRGYGYTF,TGTGCCAGCAGTGCTGGCAGGGGCTATGGCTACACCTTC
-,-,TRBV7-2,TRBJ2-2,CASSLAWTPNTGELFF,TGTGCCAGCAGCTTAGCGTGGACACCGAACACCGGGGAGCTGTTTTTT
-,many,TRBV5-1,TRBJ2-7,CASSLYIGSYEQYF,TGCGCCAGCAGCTTGTATATAGGGTCCTACGAGCAGTACTTC
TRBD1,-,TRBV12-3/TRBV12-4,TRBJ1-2,CASSFNTGTGYGYTF,TGTGCCAGCAGTTTCAATACCGGGACAGGCTATGGCTACACCTTC
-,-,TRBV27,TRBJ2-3,CASSYFRDPDTQYF,TGTGCCAGCAGTTACTTCAGGGACCCAGATACGCAGTATTTT
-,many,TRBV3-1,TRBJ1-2,CASSQLTYGYTF,TGTGCCAGCAGCCAACTGACCTATGGCTACACCTTC
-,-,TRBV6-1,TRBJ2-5,CASSGGDIQETQYF,TGTGCCAGCAGTGGGGGGGACATTCAAGAGACCCAGTACTTC
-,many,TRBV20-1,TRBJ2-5,CSARDGGKGTQYF,TGCAGTGCTAGAGATGGGGGGAAAGGGACCCAGTACTTC
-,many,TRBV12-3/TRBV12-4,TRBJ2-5,CASSLAPITGFRQETQYF,TGTGCCAGCAGTTTAGCCCCAATCACAGGGTTCCGACAAGAGACCCAGTACTTC
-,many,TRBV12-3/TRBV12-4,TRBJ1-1,CASSLTSGRTEAFF,TGTGCCAGTAGTTTAACCTCAGGGCGGACTGAAGCTTTCTTT
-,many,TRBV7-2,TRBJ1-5,CASSLIGDQPQHF,TGTGCCAGCAGCTTAATAGGAGATCAGCCCCAGCATTTT
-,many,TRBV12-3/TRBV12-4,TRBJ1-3,CASSEDRAGNTIYF,TGTGCCAGCAGCGAGGACAGAGCTGGAAACACCATATATTTT
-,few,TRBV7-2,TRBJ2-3,CASSPLDTQYF,TGTGCCAGCAGCCCCCTAGATACGCAGTATTTT
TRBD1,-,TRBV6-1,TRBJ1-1,CASRPLLGGYTEAFF,TGTGCCAGCAGGCCCCTGTTAGGGGGCTACACTGAAGCTTTCTTT
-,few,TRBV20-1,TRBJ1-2,CSATLEGRAPLTSYGYTF,TGCAGTGCTACGCTCGAGGGGCGCGCACCTCTAACCTCCTATGGCTACACCTTC
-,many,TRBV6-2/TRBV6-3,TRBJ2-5,CASSFRGGAEETQYF,TGTGCCAGCAGCTTCCGAGGAGGGGCCGAAGAGACCCAGTACTTC
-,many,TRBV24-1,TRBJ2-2,CATSDERQANTGELFF,TGTGCCACCAGTGATGAAAGACAAGCGAACACCGGGGAGCTGTTTTTT
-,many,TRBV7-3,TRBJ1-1,CASSVGSNQNTEAFF,TGTGCCAGCAGCGTAGGTAGCAACCAGAACACTGAAGCTTTCTTT
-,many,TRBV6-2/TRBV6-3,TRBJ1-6,CASGEGDSPLHF,TGTGCCAGCGGGGAAGGGGATTCACCCCTCCACTTT
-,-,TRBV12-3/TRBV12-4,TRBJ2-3,CASSLGQGPSSTDTQYF,TGTGCCAGCAGTTTAGGGCAGGGCCCTTCTAGCACAGATACGCAGTATTTT
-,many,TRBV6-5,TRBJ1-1,CASSYSRGLATEAFF,TGTGCCAGCAGTTACTCGAGAGGCTTGGCCACTGAAGCTTTCTTT
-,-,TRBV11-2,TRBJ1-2,CASSLGRGFGYGYTF,TGTGCCAGCAGCTTAGGGCGAGGTTTCGGCTATGGCTACACCTTC
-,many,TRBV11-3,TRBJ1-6,CASSSSPGNSPLHF,TGTGCCAGCAGCTCGTCACCAGGGAATTCACCCCTCCACTTT
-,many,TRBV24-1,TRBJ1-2,CATSERRYSYGYTF,TGTGCCACCAGTGAGCGCAGGTACTCCTATGGCTACACCTTC
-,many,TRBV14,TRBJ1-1,CASSSLQGPEAFF,TGTGCCAGCAGCTCCCTACAGGGACCTGAAGCTTTCTTT
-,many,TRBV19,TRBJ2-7,CASSISRTYEQYF,TGTGCCAGTAGTATCAGCCGAACCTACGAGCAGTACTTC
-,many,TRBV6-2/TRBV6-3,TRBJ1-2,CASSPVFGRADYGYTF,TGTGCCAGCAGCCCAGTCTTCGGCAGGGCTGACTATGGCTACACCTTC
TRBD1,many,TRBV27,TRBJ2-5,CASSDRRTGWETQYF,TGTGCCAGCAGTGACCGGAGGACAGGGTGGGAGACCCAGTACTTC
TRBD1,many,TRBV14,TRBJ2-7,CASSQVYGQGRNEQYF,TGTGCCAGCAGCCAAGTGTATGGACAGGGCAGGAACGAGCAGTACTTC
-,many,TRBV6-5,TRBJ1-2,CASSYSEFRGDYGYTF,TGTGCCAGCAGTTACTCGGAGTTTAGAGGAGACTATGGCTACACCTTC
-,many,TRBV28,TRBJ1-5,CASSGQDDSNQPQHF,TGTGCCAGCAGTGGGCAGGACGATAGCAATCAGCCCCAGCATTTT
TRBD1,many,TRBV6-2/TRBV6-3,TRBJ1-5,CASSYDPGQGPYSNQPQHF,TGTGCCAGCAGTTACGATCCTGGACAGGGGCCCTATAGCAATCAGCCCCAGCATTTT
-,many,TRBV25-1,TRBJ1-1,CASSAGRGDNTEAFF,TGTGCCAGCAGTGCAGGGAGAGGGGACAACACTGAAGCTTTCTTT
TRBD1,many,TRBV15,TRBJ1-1,CATSTGDRVNTEAFF,TGTGCCACCAGCACAGGCGACAGGGTGAACACTGAAGCTTTCTTT
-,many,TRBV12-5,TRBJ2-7,CASGLVLGVVAEQYF,TGTGCTAGTGGTTTGGTACTTGGGGTTGTGGCCGAGCAGTACTTC
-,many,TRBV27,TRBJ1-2,CASRELTGPGYTF,TGTGCCAGCAGGGAACTCACAGGGCCCGGCTACACCTTC
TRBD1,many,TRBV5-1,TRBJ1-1,CASSWDRFMNTEAFF,TGCGCCAGCAGCTGGGACAGGTTCATGAACACTGAAGCTTTCTTT
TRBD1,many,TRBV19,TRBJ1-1,CASRGTGVRTEAFF,TGTGCCAGTAGGGGGACAGGAGTCCGAACTGAAGCTTTCTTT
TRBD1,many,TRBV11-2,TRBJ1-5,CASSLDGTADQPQHF,TGTGCCAGCAGCTTAGATGGGACAGCCGATCAGCCCCAGCATTTT
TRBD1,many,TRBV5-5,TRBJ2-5,CASSGGTGGGETQYF,TGTGCCAGCAGCGGAGGGACAGGGGGCGGAGAGACCCAGTACTTC
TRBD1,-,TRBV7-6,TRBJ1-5,CASSVGQGNSNQPQHF,TGTGCCAGCAGCGTGGGACAGGGGAATAGCAATCAGCCCCAGCATTTT
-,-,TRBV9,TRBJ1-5,CASSPWGGNPPQHF,TGTGCCAGCAGCCCCTGGGGGGGCAATCCGCCCCAGCATTTT
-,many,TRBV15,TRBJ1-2,CATSRDQGVDYGYTF,TGTGCCACCAGCAGAGACCAGGGAGTCGACTATGGCTACACCTTC
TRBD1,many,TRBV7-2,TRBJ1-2,CASSSPGTGHLRNGYTF,TGTGCCAGCAGCTCGCCCGGGACAGGTCATTTGAGGAATGGCTACACCTTC
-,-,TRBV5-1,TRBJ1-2,CASSLDGKGYTF,TGCGCCAGCAGCTTGGATGGGAAAGGCTACACCTTC
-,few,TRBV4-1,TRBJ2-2,CASSHPQGGRDTGELFF,TGCGCCAGCAGCCACCCTCAGGGGGGTAGGGACACCGGGGAGCTGTTTTTT
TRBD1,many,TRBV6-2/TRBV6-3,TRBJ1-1,CASSYMAGQGENTEAFF,TGTGCCAGCAGTTACATGGCCGGACAGGGGGAGAACACTGAAGCTTTCTTT
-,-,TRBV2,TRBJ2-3,CASSEPQLGGDTQYF,TGTGCCAGCAGTGAACCACAGCTCGGCGGGGATACGCAGTATTTT
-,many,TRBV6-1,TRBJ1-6,CASSEAGGPNSPLHF,TGTGCCAGCAGTGAAGCTGGGGGCCCTAATTCACCCCTCCACTTT
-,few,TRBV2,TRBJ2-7,CASSERGTDHEQYF,TGTGCCAGCAGTGAGAGGGGCACCGACCACGAGCAGTACTTC